Below are 2 T cell receptor beta chains sequenced from a single sample in a study of T cell clonality in common variable immunodeficiency. Sequencing was performed with immunoSEQ multiplex PCR; in TCRdb, only in-frame clones are kept and a portion is missing. The specimen has tens of thousands of clones, none found just once. The sequenced sample consisted of peripheral blood mononuclear cells. The receptor set was obtained from a person between 18 and 75 years old in good health.

A note on this clone: Sequencing ends 3 residues short of the CDR3 end; the germline J gene provides the rest. The chain joins TRBV6-1 to TRBJ2-7; no clear D. There are 14 residues in the CDR3. Trimming pared 2 bases from V and 3 bases from J, leaving 11 bases between. CDR1 and CDR2 (germline): MNHNS, SASEGT. The covered CDR3 bases are TGTGCCAGCAGTGAATCGGGTAGCATCTACGAG. It codes for CASSESGSIYE. The whole CDR3 reads CASSESGSIYEQYF.

Ten or more counts support this clone. The CDR3 goes on 3 residues after the read ends, and that part is filled in from the germline J gene. The genes are TRBV12-3 or TRBV12-4 and TRBJ1-5; 8 bases agree with TRBD1. Trimming at V came to 4 bases and at J to 6 bases, leaving 5 bases not matched to a gene. CDR3 length: 14 amino acids. The covered CDR3 bases are TGTGCCAGCAGTTACAGGGGGGGTGGTCAGCCC. Encoded protein: CASSYRGGGQP. The full-length CDR3 reads as CASSYRGGGQPQHF.